A selection of T cell receptor beta chains follows, all from one sample in a study of CD8+ T cells in alopecia areata. Libraries were prepared by immunoSEQ multiplex PCR; TCRdb keeps only in-frame clonotypes and omits some of them. The sample shows around 270,000 clones, more than 45% of them seen only once. Source: CD4+ T cells sorted from blood, taken at week 24, from a patient treated with tofacitinib. These receptors came from a human donor with alopecia areata. The CDR3 runs from the conserved cysteine through the conserved F or W.

TRBJ1-1 | TRBV15 | CATSRGGSGTEAFF
TRBJ2-7 | TRBV5-4 | CASRRDRAQAEQYF
TRBJ1-1 | TRBV5-1 | CASSLGQSYTEAFF
TRBJ2-2 | TRBV11-2 | CASSPSGLLGELFF
TRBJ2-3 | TRBV29-1 | CSVGGDTQYF
TRBJ1-6 | TRBV6-6 | CASSYRSHEDSPLHF
TRBJ2-5 | TRBV25-1 | CASSESGTTQETQYF
TRBJ1-4 | TRBV6-6 | CASSTGQDEKLFF
TRBJ2-3 | TRBV7-8 | CASSLALLSSTDTQYF
TRBJ2-7 | TRBV28 | CASKEGRGHEQYF
TRBJ1-4 | TRBV5-1 | CASSLTTVTTNEKLFF
TRBJ1-1 | TRBV2 | CASRERTGVNTEAFF
TRBJ2-7 | TRBV4-1 | CASSSMGSDRYEQYF
TRBJ2-7 | TRBV29-1 | CSVAGRQDNRYEQYF
TRBJ1-2 | TRBV7-2 | CASSRQGPNYGYTF
TRBJ1-2 | TRBV11-2 | CASTPFVGAHGYTF
TRBJ1-1 | TRBV6-5 | CASSTGQNTEAFF
TRBJ1-2 | TRBV4-1 | CASSQGGGRTGYTF
TRBJ2-7 | TRBV5-6 | CASIRQGFYEQYF
TRBJ2-5 | TRBV30 | CAWNPREETQYF
TRBJ2-3 | TRBV30 | CAWSHPRADTQYF
TRBJ2-7 | TRBV30 | CAWRGIGGHEQYF
TRBJ2-7 | TRBV29-1 | CSVVGQIYEQYF
TRBJ2-5 | TRBV9 | CASSPQTSGGALQTQYF
TRBJ2-7 | TRBV14 | CASSQSLGDYEQYF
TRBJ2-5 | TRBV29-1 | CSVGPRKTQYF
TRBJ2-4 | TRBV10-3 | CAINSPSPLAKNIQYF
TRBJ2-2 | TRBV4-1 | CASSTYRGLNTGELFF
TRBJ2-1 | TRBV18 | CASSPQVALAEAYNEQFF
TRBJ2-3 | TRBV2 | CASSLSPGGRNTQYF
TRBJ2-6 | TRBV2 | CASREYNSGANVLTF
TRBJ2-7 | TRBV7-9 | CASSLSPTYEQYF
TRBJ2-3 | TRBV30 | CAWRGLASTDTQYF
TRBJ2-5 | TRBV29-1 | CSVAGGDFRETQYF
TRBJ2-1 | TRBV6-5 | CASRNTNEQFF
TRBJ1-2 | TRBV28 | CASIQGLMGGYTF
TRBJ1-5 | TRBV4-1 | CASSHIRGGSNQPQHF
TRBJ2-5 | TRBV5-1 | CASSRGNQETQYF
TRBJ2-5 | TRBV29-1 | CSVGGFQETQYF
TRBJ2-5 | TRBV11-3 | CASSPDRRGETQYF
TRBJ1-1 | TRBV11-2 | CASSSGQGNTEAFF
TRBJ2-3 | TRBV27 | CASSLGALGFGTDTQYF
TRBJ2-1 | TRBV14 | CASSPRRVGTGRIDEQFF
TRBJ2-3 | TRBV30 | CAWSVTTDTQYF
TRBJ1-5 | TRBV27 | CASTEDNRVNQPQHF
TRBJ2-3 | TRBV6-5 | CASSEGRAEYF